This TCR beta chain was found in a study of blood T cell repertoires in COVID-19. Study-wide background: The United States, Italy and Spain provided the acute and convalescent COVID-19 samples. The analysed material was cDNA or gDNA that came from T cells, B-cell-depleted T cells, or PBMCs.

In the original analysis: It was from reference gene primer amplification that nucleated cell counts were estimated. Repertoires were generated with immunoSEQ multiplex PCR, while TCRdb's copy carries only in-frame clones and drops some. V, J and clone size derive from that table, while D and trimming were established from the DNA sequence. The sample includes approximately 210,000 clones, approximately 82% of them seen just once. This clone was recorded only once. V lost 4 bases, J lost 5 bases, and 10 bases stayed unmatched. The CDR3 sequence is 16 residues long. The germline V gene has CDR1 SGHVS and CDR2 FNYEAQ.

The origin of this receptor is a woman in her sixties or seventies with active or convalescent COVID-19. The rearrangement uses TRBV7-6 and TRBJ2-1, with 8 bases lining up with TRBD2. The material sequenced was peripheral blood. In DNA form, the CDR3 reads TGTGCCAGCAGCTCGGAAATAGCGGGGCCCAACAATGAGCAGTTCTTC. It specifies CASSSEIAGPNNEQFF.